The sequence of this T cell receptor (beta chain) was determined in a study of Graves' ophthalmopathy and Graves' hyperthyroidism. Amplification of the TCR beta CDR3 regions used RNA transcripts (as template). HTBI primers primed a first-round RT-PCR, and a second-round multiplex PCR followed. TCRdb ran MiXCR on the multiplex PCR reads and lists one entry per CDR3 protein. The repertoire holds over a million distinct CDR3 sequences, about two fifths seen once, with 8.5% to 14% in the top ten. This clonotype was counted many times. Trimming took off 2 bases at V and 4 bases at J, with 14 bases between the two ends. The germline V gene encodes CDR1 SEHNR and CDR2 FQNEAQ (reference sequence). The CDR3 spans 15 residues.

This TCR was sampled from an adult man with Graves' hyperthyroidism. The V call is TRBV7-9, the J call TRBJ1-2; D not certain. The source material was peripheral blood or thyroid tissue (not recorded which). The CDR3 DNA follows: TGTGCCAGCAGCTTAAACCGGGTCGAAGGCTATGGCTACACCTTC. This codes for CASSLNRVEGYGYTF.